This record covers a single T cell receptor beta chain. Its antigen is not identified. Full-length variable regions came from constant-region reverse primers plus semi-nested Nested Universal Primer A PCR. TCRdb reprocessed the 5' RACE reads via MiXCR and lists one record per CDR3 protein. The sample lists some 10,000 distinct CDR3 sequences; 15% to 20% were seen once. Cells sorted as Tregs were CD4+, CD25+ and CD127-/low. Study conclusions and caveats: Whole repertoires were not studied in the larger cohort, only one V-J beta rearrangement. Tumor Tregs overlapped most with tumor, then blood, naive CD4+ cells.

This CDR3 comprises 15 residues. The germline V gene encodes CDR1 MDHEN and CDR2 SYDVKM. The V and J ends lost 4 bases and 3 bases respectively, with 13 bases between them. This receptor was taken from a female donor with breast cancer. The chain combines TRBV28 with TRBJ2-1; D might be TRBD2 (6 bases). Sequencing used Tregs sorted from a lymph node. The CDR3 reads CASSSREAGYNEQFF. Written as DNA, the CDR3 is TGTGCCAGCAGTTCTAGGGAAGCGGGCTACAATGAGCAGTTCTTC.